The 5 T cell receptor beta chains below were found in one sample sequenced in a study of patients and donors after allogeneic stem cell transplantation. Each CDR3 protein is one row after TCRdb ran MiXCR on the RT-PCR reads. The data hold about 110,000 distinct CDR3 sequences, with approximately 40% observed a single time. Sequencing was performed on blood, either unsorted or a sorted T cell fraction (not recorded which). Receptor source: a human donor who was either an allogeneic HSCT recipient or a stem cell or donor lymphocyte infusion donor (not recorded which). It is not recorded whose cells these are; they may come from a transplant donor.

The chain recombines TRBV7-2 with TRBJ1-1; D uncertain. With 5 bases removed from V and 3 bases from J, the gap between germline ends came to 13 bases. The CDR3 is made up of 14 amino acids. Looked up from germline, CDR1 is SGHTA and CDR2 is FQGNSA. CDR3 sequence: CASSPRARDTEAFF. The DNA of the CDR3 is TGTGCCAGCAGCCCGCGGGCCCGGGACACTGAAGCTTTCTTT. The variable domain in full, completed from reference TRBV7-2 and TRBJ1-1, reads GAGVSQSPSNKVTEKGKDVELRCDPISGHTALYWYRQSLGQGLEFLIYFQGNSAPDKSGLPSDRFSAERTGGSVSTLTIQRTQQEDSAVYLCASSPRARDTEAFFGQGTRLTVV.

This clonotype was seen only a few times. The chain employs TRBV6-2 or TRBV6-3 and TRBJ1-4, with D unclear. The CDR3 spans 15 residues. Trimming stripped 5 bases from V and 3 bases from J, with 13 bases between. Germline lookup yields CDR1 MNHEY and CDR2 SVGEGT. This chain's CDR3 is CASSDRTKANEKLFF. CDR3 DNA: TGTGCCAGCAGTGATAGGACGAAGGCTAATGAAAAACTGTTTTTT.

This clonotype was observed a few times. This chain links TRBV15 with TRBJ2-1; 11 bases are a match to TRBD2. Germline lookup yields CDR1 LNHNV and CDR2 YYDKDF (reference sequence). The CDR3 loop spans 18 amino acids. V gave up 3 bases and J gave up 4 bases; unmatched junction bases: 11. The CDR3 protein is CATSSGTIAGGQYNEQFF. CDR3 sequence (DNA): TGTGCCACCAGCAGCGGAACGATAGCGGGAGGGCAGTACAATGAGCAGTTCTTC. The complete variable domain, with remaining parts taken from reference TRBV15 and TRBJ2-1, reads DAMVIQNPRYQVTQFGKPVTLSCSQTLNHNVMYWYQQKSSQAPKLLFHYYDKDFNNEADTPDNFQSRRPNTSFCFLDIRSPGLGDTAMYLCATSSGTIAGGQYNEQFFGPGTRLTVL.

The chain couples TRBV7-9 to TRBJ1-2, with TRBD1 identical over 9 bases. The germline gives CDR1 SEHNR, CDR2 FQNEAQ (reference sequence). This CDR3 is 17 amino acids long. Trimming removed 0 bases from V and 6 bases from J; junction bases left unmatched: 11. The CDR3 loop reads CASSLALPGTGKDGYTF. Here the CDR3 DNA reads TGTGCCAGCAGCTTAGCCTTGCCCGGGACAGGGAAGGATGGCTACACCTTC.

For the CDR3, the DNA is TGCGCCAGCAGCCTTTGGGACAGGAGTTACAATGAGCAGTTCTTC. Amino acids: CASSLWDRSYNEQFF. This chain joins TRBV4-3 and TRBJ2-1, with 8 positions matching TRBD1. With V trimmed by 4 bases and J by 4 bases, 6 bases remained unmatched. The CDR3 runs to 15 residues. CDR1 is LGHNA, CDR2 YSLEER, per germline.